Shown below are 7 T cell receptor beta chains from a single sample sequenced in a study of CD8+CD57+ T cells in acquired aplastic anemia. Genomic DNA templated the TCR beta VDJ and CDR3 profiling. TCRdb called the reads again in MiXCR, with one record for every CDR3 protein. This sample has under 350,000 distinct CDR3 sequences, with around three fifths found just once. Whoever was chosen for sequencing had shown CD8+CD57+ cell expansion by flow cytometry. Sequencing was performed on sorted CD4+, CD8+, or CD8+CD57+ T cells (not recorded which) from PBMCs. These receptors were obtained from a human donor with aplastic anemia.

The chain uses TRBV13 and TRBJ2-7; 11 bases are shared with TRBD2. The CDR3 is made up of 16 amino acids. The V segment lost 5 bases and the J segment 0 bases; nucleotides outside the gene matches: 6. CDR1 is PRHDT and CDR2 is FYEKMQ in the germline V gene (reference sequence). In DNA, the CDR3 is TGTGCCAGCAGCCCCCCGGGACTAGCGGACTCCTACGAGCAGTACTTC. Amino acids: CASSPPGLADSYEQYF.

This clonotype was counted at least ten times. The CDR3 nucleotides are TGTGCCAGCAGCTTAGGGAACAGGGGATCCTACGAGCAGTACTTC. Amino acids: CASSLGNRGSYEQYF. The rearrangement links TRBV7-9 to TRBJ2-7, with 7 positions matching TRBD1. This CDR3 has 15 amino acids. The germline gives CDR1 SEHNR, CDR2 FQNEAQ (reference sequence). The V segment lost 1 base and the J segment 1 base; nucleotides outside the gene matches: 4.

This sequence joins TRBV5-1 and TRBJ2-3, with a tentative D call TRBD2 (6 bases). Looked up from germline, CDR1 is SGHRS and CDR2 is YFSETQ. V dropped 1 base and J dropped 1 base, with 10 bases sitting between them. CDR3 length: 15 residues. As DNA, the CDR3 is TGCGCCAGCAGCTTGATAGCTAGCGGCACAGATACGCAGTATTTT. This translates into CASSLIASGTDTQYF.

This clonotype was seen ten or more times. This sequence joins TRBV9 and TRBJ1-3; D might be TRBD1 (6 bases). The CDR3 sequence is 16 residues long. The ends were cut back, 2 bases at V and 4 bases at J, with 16 bases in the middle. Germline assignment: CDR1 SGDLS and CDR2 YYNGEE. CDR3 amino acids: CASSVVGDNQGNTIYF. As DNA, the CDR3 is TGTGCCAGCAGCGTCGTAGGGGACAACCAGGGAAACACCATATATTTT. The full variable domain, rest sourced from reference TRBV9 and TRBJ1-3, is DSGVTQTPKHLITATGQRVTLRCSPRSGDLSVYWYQQSLDQGLQFLIQYYNGEERAKGNILERFSAQQFPDLHSELNLSSLELGDSALYFCASSVVGDNQGNTIYFGEGSWLTVV.

This clonotype has a handful of counts. The J gene is TRBJ1-1, the V gene TRBV13; 8 bases are a match to TRBD1. Germline V gene sequence: CDR1 PRHDT, CDR2 FYEKMQ (reference sequence). Trimming cost V 5 bases and J 6 bases; bases outside gene matches: 14. This CDR3 is 16 amino acids long. CDR3: CASSLDTGDRSPEAFF. CDR3 coding DNA: TGTGCCAGCAGCCTCGACACCGGGGACAGGTCCCCTGAAGCTTTCTTT.

V gene TRBV2 combines with J gene TRBJ2-7; D is ambiguous. The germline V gene encodes CDR1 SNHLY and CDR2 FYNNEI. CDR3 length: 13 amino acids. The germline V and J ends were trimmed by 11 bases and 4 bases, with 18 bases remaining between them. CDR3 coding DNA: TGTGCCGAACATCCCCCAACAAAATACGAGCAGTACTTC. Encoded protein: CAEHPPTKYEQYF.

The chain has TRBV7-3 and TRBJ2-3; the match to TRBD1 covers 10 bases. Trimming removed 3 bases from V and 1 base from J; junction bases left unmatched: 4. There are 16 residues in the CDR3. Germline assignment: CDR1 SGHTA and CDR2 FQGTGA. Here the CDR3 DNA reads TGTGCCAGCAGCTTGGGGGGGACAGGGGGCACAGATACGCAGTATTTT. It encodes CASSLGGTGGTDTQYF.